These 17 T cell receptor beta chains came from one sample sequenced in a study of T-cell memory formation after mild COVID-19. TCRdb re-derived calls from the 5' RACE reads in MiXCR, one entry per CDR3 protein. The sample has 65,000 to 90,000 distinct CDR3 sequences, around 13% seen once. The specimen sequenced was PBMCs or a T cell subset sorted from them (not recorded which). The receptors come from a man between 18 and 35 years old who had mild COVID-19 (a few samples of this study predate the infection). Cell type and time point are not known.

The chain is built from TRBV12-3 or TRBV12-4 and TRBJ2-3, with 9 bases lining up with TRBD1. Trimming took 8 bases from V and 2 from J; bases not matched to a gene: 11. The CDR3 loop spans 16 amino acids. The CDR3 nucleotides read TGTGCCAGCTCTCTTGTAGGACAGGGGAACACAGATACGCAGTATTTT. Amino acids: CASSLVGQGNTDTQYF.

The chain is built from TRBV6-6 and TRBJ1-2; no firm D call. V dropped 0 bases and J dropped 0 bases, with 14 bases sitting between them. CDR1 and CDR2 (germline): MNHNY, SVGAGI (reference sequence). The CDR3 sequence is 17 residues long. Written as DNA, the CDR3 is TGTGCCAGCAGTTACTCGAAGGGCCAGATAACTAACTATGGCTACACCTTC. It encodes CASSYSKGQITNYGYTF.

This chain joins TRBV20-1 and TRBJ2-3, with D perhaps TRBD1 or TRBD2 (6 bases each). The germline CDR1 and CDR2 sequences are DFQATT and SNEGSKA (reference sequence). This CDR3 contains 17 residues. Trimming stripped 5 bases from V and 0 bases from J, with 21 bases between. CDR3 loop: CSAGRQGGRSSTDTQYF. Here the CDR3 DNA reads TGCAGTGCTGGGAGGCAAGGGGGGAGGTCTAGCACAGATACGCAGTATTTT.

This clonotype was picked up a small number of times. V and J are TRBV24-1 and TRBJ2-3, with D uncertain. CDR3 size: 15 residues. Trimming removed 2 bases at V and 2 bases at J, with 10 bases between. Germline assignment: CDR1 KGHDR and CDR2 SFDVKD. The CDR3 DNA follows: TGTGCCACCAGTGATTCTGGCGCCTCCACAGATACGCAGTATTTT. This sequence encodes CATSDSGASTDTQYF.

The V call is TRBV20-1, the J call TRBJ2-1; TRBD1 or TRBD2 may be the D gene (5 bases each). CDR1 DFQATT and CDR2 SNEGSKA come from the germline V gene (reference sequence). The germline V and J ends were trimmed by 3 bases and 8 bases, with 17 bases remaining between them. The CDR3 runs 14 residues. The CDR3 DNA follows: TGCAGTGCTAGGTCGGGGACCCCTACGTATGAGCAGTTCTTC. Amino acids: CSARSGTPTYEQFF.

This clonotype was detected only a few times. The chain uses TRBV20-1 and TRBJ2-3, with 10 bases identical to TRBD2. V shed 0 bases and J 3 bases; nucleotides not matched to a gene: 6. The CDR3 is 16 residues long. Germline V gene lookup returns CDR1 DFQATT and CDR2 SNEGSKA (reference sequence). This chain's CDR3 is CSARDLSGGVTDTQYF. The CDR3 DNA reads TGCAGTGCTAGAGATCTGAGCGGGGGGGTGACAGATACGCAGTATTTT.

This clonotype was picked up a small number of times. V gene TRBV5-6 combines with J gene TRBJ1-1; D is possibly TRBD1 (6 bases). The CDR3 extends over 12 amino acids. Germline V gives CDR1 SGHDT, CDR2 YYEEEE. Between the trimmed V and J ends, which lost 5 bases and 8 bases, there was a span of 13 bases. The CDR3 here is CASSTGSSEAFF. The CDR3 coding sequence is TGTGCCAGCAGTACAGGGTCATCGGAAGCTTTCTTT.

This clonotype was detected only a few times. The chain couples TRBV20-1 to TRBJ2-7, with D tentatively TRBD2 (6 bases). Germline assignment: CDR1 DFQATT and CDR2 SNEGSKA (reference sequence). V lost 2 bases and J lost 3, with 26 bases in between. CDR3 length: 18 amino acids. The CDR3: CSARPTAWMAGSGYEQYF. The DNA for the CDR3 is TGCAGTGCTAGACCTACCGCCTGGATGGCGGGGAGCGGCTACGAGCAGTACTTC.

J is TRBJ2-3 and V is TRBV6-5, with D tentatively TRBD1 (6 bases). The CDR3 contains 13 residues. The germline V gene has CDR1 MNHEY and CDR2 SVGAGI. V lost 5 bases, J lost 9 bases, and 15 bases lay in between. The CDR3 nucleotides are TGTGCCAGCAGTGGACAGTCTAGCATCACGCAGTATTTT. Translated, it gives CASSGQSSITQYF.

In this sample, this clonotype turned up once. V gene TRBV28 combines with J gene TRBJ2-7; 10 positions match TRBD2. CDR1 is MDHEN and CDR2 is SYDVKM in the germline V gene. V trimming: 2 bases; J trimming: 2 bases; junction bases outside the gene matches: 3. The CDR3 is 15 residues long. The CDR3 DNA sequence: TGTGCCAGCAGTTTAAGGAGCGGGGGGGCCTACGAGCAGTACGTC. This gives the protein CASSLRSGGAYEQYV.

This clonotype was counted only a few times. CDR3 DNA: TGTGCCAGCAGCTTAGTTGGAGAAGTTGTGAACACTGAAGCTTTCTTT. It is translated as CASSLVGEVVNTEAFF. The chain has TRBV7-2 and TRBJ1-1; D uncertain. CDR3 size: 16 residues. CDR1 and CDR2 (germline): SGHTA, FQGNSA. The V end was cut by 1 base, the J end by 0 bases, with 12 bases between.

V is TRBV6-5 and J is TRBJ1-6; D is unclear. This CDR3 spans 17 amino acids. V lost 0 bases to trimming and J lost 7 bases, with 16 bases between them. Germline V lookup: CDR1 MNHEY, CDR2 SVGAGI. The CDR3 protein is CASSYSTGWEFNSPLHF. The CDR3, as DNA: TGTGCCAGCAGTTACTCAACGGGATGGGAATTCAATTCACCCCTCCACTTT.

A remark on this clonotype: At one of its ends the junction is not consistent with the germline gene, which may arise from a read error. The genes are TRBV4-1 and TRBJ2-2, with D possibly TRBD2 on 5 matching bases. This CDR3 has 13 amino acids. Germline V gives CDR1 MGHRA, CDR2 YSYEKL. The CDR3 region is CASSQDRSGELIF. The CDR3, as DNA: TGCGCCAGCAGCCAAGACAGGTCCGGGGAGCTGATTTTT.

The V and J genes are TRBV12-3 or TRBV12-4 and TRBJ1-1, with 7 positions matching TRBD1. The CDR3 is made up of 12 amino acids. With V trimmed by 7 bases and J by 4 bases, 3 bases remained unmatched. CDR3 residues: CASNNRGTEAFF. The CDR3 bases are TGTGCCAGCAACAACAGGGGCACTGAAGCTTTCTTT.

A few counts support this clonotype. V gene TRBV12-5 combines with J gene TRBJ1-3; D uncertain. The CDR3 sequence is 14 residues long. Trimming cost V 1 base and J 4 bases, with 8 bases left between them. Looked up from germline, CDR1 is LGHNT and CDR2 is FRNRAP. This chain's CDR3 is CASGLEGSGNTIYF. The DNA for the CDR3 is TGTGCTAGTGGTTTGGAGGGCTCAGGAAACACCATATATTTT. Together with reference TRBV12-5 and TRBJ1-3, the CDR3 gives the full variable domain: DARVTQTPRHKVTEMGQEVTMRCQPILGHNTVFWYRQTMMQGLELLAYFRNRAPLDDSGMPKDRFSAEMPDATLATLKIQPSEPRDSAVYFCASGLEGSGNTIYFGEGSWLTVV.

This clonotype was picked up a small number of times. The genes are TRBV4-1 and TRBJ2-5; D call uncertain. The V and J ends lost 1 base and 4 bases respectively, with 7 bases between them. The CDR3 runs 13 residues. The germline gives CDR1 MGHRA, CDR2 YSYEKL. In DNA, the CDR3 is TGCGCCAGCAGCCAAGGAGCCGGAGAGACCCAGTACTTC. This gives the protein CASSQGAGETQYF.

This clonotype was seen a few times. V gene TRBV29-1 combines with J gene TRBJ1-2; D uncertain. The CDR3 spans 13 residues. V was clipped by 7 bases and J by 6 bases, with 18 bases between them. Germline V CDR1 and CDR2: SQVTM, ANQGSEA. The DNA for the CDR3 is TGCAGCGCCCGGACCGCTATTAGCGATGGCTACACCTTC. Translating it yields CSARTAISDGYTF.